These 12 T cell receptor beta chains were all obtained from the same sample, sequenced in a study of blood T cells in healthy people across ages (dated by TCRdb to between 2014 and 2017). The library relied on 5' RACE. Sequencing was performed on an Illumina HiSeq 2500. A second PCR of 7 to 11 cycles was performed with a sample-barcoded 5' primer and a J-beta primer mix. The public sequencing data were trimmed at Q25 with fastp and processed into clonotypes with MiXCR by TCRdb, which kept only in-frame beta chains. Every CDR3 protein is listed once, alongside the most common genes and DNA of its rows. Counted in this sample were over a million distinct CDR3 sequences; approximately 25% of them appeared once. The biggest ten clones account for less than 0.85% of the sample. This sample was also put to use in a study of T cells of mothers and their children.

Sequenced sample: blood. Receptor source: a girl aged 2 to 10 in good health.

CDR3 protein: CASSLGGSFLNSEQFF. The CDR3 region has the DNA TGTGCCAGCAGCTTGGGGGGGAGTTTCCTTAACAGTGAGCAGTTCTTC. This rearrangement joins TRBV5-6 to TRBJ2-5, with D perhaps assigned TRBD1 or TRBD2 (5 bases each). The J call may be incorrect, as the DNA end agrees better with TRBJ2-1. Germline V gives CDR1 SGHDT, CDR2 YYEEEE. CDR3 length equals 16 residues.

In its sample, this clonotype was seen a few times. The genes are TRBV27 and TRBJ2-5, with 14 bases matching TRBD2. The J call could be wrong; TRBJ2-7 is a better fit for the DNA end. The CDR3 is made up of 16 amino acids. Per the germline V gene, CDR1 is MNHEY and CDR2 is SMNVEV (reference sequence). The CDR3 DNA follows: TGTGCCAGCAGCCCCCCGGGACTAGCGGGAGTTGTCGAGCAGTACTTC. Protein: CASSPPGLAGVVEQYF.

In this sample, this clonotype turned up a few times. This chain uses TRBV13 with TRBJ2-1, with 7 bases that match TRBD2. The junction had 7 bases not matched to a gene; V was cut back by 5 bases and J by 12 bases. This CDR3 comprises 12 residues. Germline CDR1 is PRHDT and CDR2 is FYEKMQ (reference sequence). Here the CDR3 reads CASSLETGGQFF. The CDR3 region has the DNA TGTGCCAGCAGCCTGGAGACGGGGGGGCAGTTCTTC.

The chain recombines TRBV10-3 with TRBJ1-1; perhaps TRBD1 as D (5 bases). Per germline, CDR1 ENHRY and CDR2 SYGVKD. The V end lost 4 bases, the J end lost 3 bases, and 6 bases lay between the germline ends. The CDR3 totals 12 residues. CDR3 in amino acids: CAISGGDTEAFF. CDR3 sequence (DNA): TGTGCCATCAGTGGAGGGGACACTGAAGCTTTCTTT.

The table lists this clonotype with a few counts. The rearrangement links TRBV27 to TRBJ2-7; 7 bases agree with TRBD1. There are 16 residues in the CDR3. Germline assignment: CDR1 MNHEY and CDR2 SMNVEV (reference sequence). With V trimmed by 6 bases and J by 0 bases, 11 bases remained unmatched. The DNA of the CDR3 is TGTGCCAGCAGACCTAATCGGGGACAGAACTCCTACGAGCAGTACTTC. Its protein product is CASRPNRGQNSYEQYF.

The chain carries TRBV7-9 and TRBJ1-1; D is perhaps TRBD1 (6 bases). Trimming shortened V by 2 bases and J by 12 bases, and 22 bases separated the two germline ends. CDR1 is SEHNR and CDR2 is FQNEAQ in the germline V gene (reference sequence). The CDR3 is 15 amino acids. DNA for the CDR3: TGTGCCAGCAGCTTACACGCGGCAGGGACATCTAAGTCTTTCTTT. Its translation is CASSLHAAGTSKSFF.

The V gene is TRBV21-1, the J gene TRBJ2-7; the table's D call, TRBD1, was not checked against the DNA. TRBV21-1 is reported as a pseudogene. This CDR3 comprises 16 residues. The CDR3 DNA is TGTGCCAGCAGCAATTGGACAGGGCGAGATAAGGGCGAGCAGTACTTC. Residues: CASSNWTGRDKGEQYF.

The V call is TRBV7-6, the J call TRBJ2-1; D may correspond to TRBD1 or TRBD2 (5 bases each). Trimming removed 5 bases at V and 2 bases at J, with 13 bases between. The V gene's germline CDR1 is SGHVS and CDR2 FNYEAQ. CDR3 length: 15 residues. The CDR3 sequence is CASSARGAAYNEQFF. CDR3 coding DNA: TGTGCCAGCAGCGCACGGGGCGCTGCCTACAATGAGCAGTTCTTC.

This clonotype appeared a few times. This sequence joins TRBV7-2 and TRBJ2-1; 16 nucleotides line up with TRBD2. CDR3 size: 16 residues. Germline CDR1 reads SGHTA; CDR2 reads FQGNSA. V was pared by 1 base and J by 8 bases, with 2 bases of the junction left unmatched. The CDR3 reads CASSLEGLAGGHEQFF. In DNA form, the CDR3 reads TGTGCCAGCAGCTTAGAGGGACTAGCGGGGGGGCATGAGCAGTTCTTC.

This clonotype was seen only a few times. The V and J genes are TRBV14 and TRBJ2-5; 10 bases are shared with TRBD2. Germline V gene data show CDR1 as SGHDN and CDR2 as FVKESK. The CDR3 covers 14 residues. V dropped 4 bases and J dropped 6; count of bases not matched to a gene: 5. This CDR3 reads CASSPTSGKQTQYF. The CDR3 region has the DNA TGTGCCAGCAGCCCCACTAGCGGGAAACAGACCCAGTACTTC.

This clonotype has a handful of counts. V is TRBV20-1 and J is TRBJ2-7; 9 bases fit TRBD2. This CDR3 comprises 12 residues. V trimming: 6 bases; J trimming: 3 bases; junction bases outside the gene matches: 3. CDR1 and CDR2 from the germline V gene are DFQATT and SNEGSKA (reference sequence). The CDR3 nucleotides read TGCAGTGCCTCGACTAGCGGCTACGAGCAGTACTTC. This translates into CSASTSGYEQYF.

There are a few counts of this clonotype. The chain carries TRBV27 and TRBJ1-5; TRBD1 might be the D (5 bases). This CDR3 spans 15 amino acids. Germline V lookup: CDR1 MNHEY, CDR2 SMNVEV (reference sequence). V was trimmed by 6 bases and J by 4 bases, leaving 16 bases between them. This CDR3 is CASRGGPWDNQPQHF. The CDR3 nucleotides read TGTGCCAGCAGGGGGGGTCCATGGGATAATCAGCCCCAGCATTTT.